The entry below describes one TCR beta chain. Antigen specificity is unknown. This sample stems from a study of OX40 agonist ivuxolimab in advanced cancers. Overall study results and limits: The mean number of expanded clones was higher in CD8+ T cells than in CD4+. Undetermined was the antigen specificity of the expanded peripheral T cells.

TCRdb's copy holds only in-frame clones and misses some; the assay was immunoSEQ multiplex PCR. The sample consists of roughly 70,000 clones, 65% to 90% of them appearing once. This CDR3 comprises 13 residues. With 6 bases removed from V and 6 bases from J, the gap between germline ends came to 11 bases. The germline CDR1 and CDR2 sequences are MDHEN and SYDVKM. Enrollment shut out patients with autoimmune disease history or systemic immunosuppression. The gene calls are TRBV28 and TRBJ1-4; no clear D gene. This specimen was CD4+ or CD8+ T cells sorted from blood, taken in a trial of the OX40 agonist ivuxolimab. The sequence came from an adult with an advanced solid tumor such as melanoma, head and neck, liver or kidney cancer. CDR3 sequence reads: CASRGPWDEKLFF. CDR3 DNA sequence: TGTGCCAGCAGGGGTCCGTGGGATGAAAAACTGTTTTTT.